Listed below are T cell receptor beta chains from one sample, sequenced in a study of cytomegalovirus exposure and HLA in healthy donors. The repertoire was sequenced with immunoSEQ multiplex PCR; TCRdb's copy has only in-frame clones and lacks some. The data show nearly 300,000 clones, 70% to 90% seen once. The sequenced sample consisted of PBMCs. These receptors were taken from a man aged 40-50 years in good health and CMV-seropositive. The CDR3 runs from the conserved cysteine through the conserved F or W. The D gene is left open where the match is weak. Clone size is stated in some rows and not others, as once, few, many or a class when expanded.

j_gene	abundance	d_gene	v_gene	len	CDR3aa	CDR3nt
TRBJ1-3	.	.	TRBV27	17	CASSFNGSPRSGNTIYF	TGTGCCAGCAGTTTTAACGGGTCCCCGAGGTCTGGAAACACCATATATTTT
TRBJ2-4	.	TRBD1	TRBV6-5	13	CASGLDRANIQYF	TGTGCCAGCGGACTTGACAGGGCTAACATTCAGTACTTC
TRBJ1-1	.	.	TRBV20-1	11	CSAAGDGEAFF	TGCAGTGCCGCAGGGGACGGTGAAGCTTTCTTT
TRBJ2-5	.	.	TRBV5-1	17	CAGSHGIASGAQETQYF	TGCGCCGGCAGCCATGGGATAGCGTCAGGGGCGCAAGAGACCCAGTACTTC
TRBJ1-1	.	TRBD1	TRBV14	14	CASSARQGSTEAFF	TGTGCCAGCAGCGCCAGACAGGGATCCACTGAAGCTTTCTTT
TRBJ2-7	.	TRBD2	TRBV10-2	16	CASSDSGRAAWGEQYF	TGCGCCAGCAGTGATAGCGGGAGGGCCGCCTGGGGCGAGCAGTACTTC
TRBJ1-2	.	.	TRBV11-2	13	CASSFDMNYGYTF	TGTGCCAGCAGCTTCGACATGAACTATGGCTACACCTTC
TRBJ2-2	.	.	TRBV10-1	16	CASSSLDPQNTGELFF	TGCGCCAGCAGCTCACTAGATCCGCAGAACACCGGGGAGCTGTTTTTT
TRBJ1-1	few	.	TRBV21-1	18	CASSKARQGAGGYTEAFF	TGTGCCAGCAGCAAAGCGAGGCAGGGGGCGGGTGGGTACACTGAAGCTTTCTTT
TRBJ1-2	.	.	TRBV28	14	CASSLSPHHGGYTF	TGTGCCAGCAGTTTATCCCCCCACCACGGTGGCTACACCTTC
TRBJ1-6	.	TRBD1	TRBV27	14	CASSRQGYNSPLHF	TGTGCCAGCAGTAGACAGGGCTATAATTCACCCCTCCACTTT
TRBJ2-4	.	.	TRBV5-1	17	CASSLDGRGLSKNIQYF	TGCGCCAGCAGCTTGGATGGCAGGGGCTTGTCCAAAAACATTCAGTACTTC
TRBJ1-1	.	.	TRBV5-1	15	CASSLQGTMNTEAFF	TGCGCCAGCAGCTTACAGGGCACCATGAACACTGAAGCTTTCTTT
TRBJ2-5	once	.	TRBV18	13	CASSTSTGETQYF	TGTGCCAGCTCAACCTCGACGGGAGAGACCCAGTACTTC
TRBJ2-5	.	TRBD2	TRBV9	13	CASSSGRAPTQYF	TGTGCCAGCAGTAGCGGGAGGGCCCCGACCCAGTACTTC
TRBJ2-1	.	TRBD1	TRBV5-1	15	CASSLRTGKGNEQFF	TGCGCCAGCAGCTTGAGGACAGGAAAGGGCAATGAGCAGTTCTTC
TRBJ1-5	.	TRBD1	TRBV2	15	CASRADRGGNQPQHF	TGTGCCAGCAGAGCCGACAGGGGGGGCAATCAGCCCCAGCATTTT
TRBJ2-3	.	TRBD1	TRBV6-1	16	CASSAPGQGSTDTQYF	TGTGCCAGCAGTGCACCGGGACAGGGCAGCACAGATACGCAGTATTTT
TRBJ1-6	.	.	TRBV10-3	14	CAISESQDSPALHF	TGTGCCATCAGTGAGAGCCAGGACAGCCCGGCCCTCCACTTT
TRBJ2-7	.	TRBD2	TRBV15	13	CATSLAGSYEQYF	TGTGCCACCAGCCTAGCGGGATCCTACGAGCAGTACTTC
TRBJ2-1	.	TRBD2	TRBV19	20	CASSISSGTSGSPSYNEQFF	TGTGCCAGTAGTATCTCATCCGGGACTAGCGGGAGCCCTTCCTACAATGAGCAGTTCTTC
TRBJ1-2	.	.	TRBV15	16	CATSRLTEVRHYGYTF	TGTGCCACCAGCAGGTTGACAGAAGTGCGGCACTATGGCTACACCTTC
TRBJ2-7	.	TRBD1	TRBV7-9	15	CASSSRTGYPYEQYF	TGTGCCAGCAGCTCCCGGACAGGGTATCCCTACGAGCAGTACTTC
TRBJ2-1	once	.	TRBV9	15	CASRRSGDNHNEQFF	TGTGCCAGCAGGCGTAGTGGGGACAACCACAATGAGCAGTTCTTC
TRBJ2-1	once	TRBD2	TRBV4-2	14	CASSRREGVNEQFF	TGTGCCAGCAGCCGACGGGAGGGCGTCAATGAGCAGTTCTTC
TRBJ2-7	.	.	TRBV12-5	13	CASGLKGLYEQYF	TGTGCTAGTGGTTTGAAGGGGCTCTACGAGCAGTACTTC
TRBJ2-1	.	TRBD2	TRBV5-1	17	CASSTGLAGGRYNEQFF	TGCGCCAGCAGCACGGGACTAGCGGGAGGGCGCTACAATGAGCAGTTCTTC
TRBJ1-5	.	.	TRBV11-2	13	CASSLGGGQPQHF	TGTGCCAGCAGCTTAGGCGGTGGGCAGCCCCAGCATTTT
TRBJ2-3	.	.	TRBV14	23	CASSQDGQWTSILLGSHTDTQYF	TGTGCCAGCAGCCAAGATGGCCAGTGGACAAGTATCCTCTTGGGTTCACACACAGATACGCAGTATTTT
TRBJ2-7	.	.	TRBV7-9	13	CASSFGGPYEQYF	TGTGCCAGCAGCTTCGGGGGGCCTTACGAGCAGTACTTC
TRBJ2-3	.	.	TRBV18	16	CASSPGGGGRTDTQYF	TGTGCCAGCTCACCCGGCGGGGGCGGCCGCACAGATACGCAGTATTTT
TRBJ2-7	.	.	TRBV19	16	CASSTHRTEASYEQYF	TGTGCCAGTAGTACCCACCGGACAGAGGCTTCCTACGAGCAGTACTTC
TRBJ2-3	.	TRBD2	TRBV5-1	17	CASSLVAGGPVTDTQYF	TGCGCCAGCAGTCTGGTAGCGGGAGGGCCTGTCACAGATACGCAGTATTTT
TRBJ1-2	.	.	TRBV6-5	16	CASSYSPRGGIVGYTF	TGTGCCAGCAGTTACTCCCCCCGGGGAGGGATTGTTGGCTACACCTTC
TRBJ2-5	.	TRBD2	TRBV19	15	CASSIVGTSQETQYF	TGTGCCAGTAGTATAGTCGGGACTAGCCAAGAGACCCAGTACTTC
TRBJ2-6	.	.	TRBV11-2	16	CASSFDTYSGANVLTF	TGTGCCAGCAGCTTCGACACCTACTCTGGGGCCAACGTCCTGACTTTC
TRBJ2-1	.	TRBD2	TRBV15	15	CATREVAGGLNEQFF	TGTGCCACCCGGGAGGTAGCGGGAGGGCTCAATGAGCAGTTCTTC
TRBJ1-1	few	.	TRBV29-1	12	CSVVPRAAEAFF	TGCAGCGTTGTCCCCAGGGCAGCTGAAGCTTTCTTT
TRBJ2-7	.	.	TRBV28	15	CASSLGRTLSYEQYF	TGTGCCAGCAGTTTAGGGCGGACTCTCTCCTACGAGCAGTACTTC
TRBJ2-2	.	TRBD1	TRBV5-6	12	CASSFGGTDAFF	TGTGCCAGCAGCTTCGGTGGGACAGACGCATTTTTT
TRBJ2-5	.	.	TRBV19	13	CASSMAGEETQYF	TGTGCCAGTAGTATGGCAGGGGAAGAGACCCAGTACTTC
TRBJ2-7	.	.	TRBV30	11	CAWITGLAQYF	TGTGCCTGGATCACAGGGCTCGCGCAGTACTTC
TRBJ1-2	few	TRBD1	TRBV29-1	13	CSVRKQGGYGYTF	TGCAGCGTTCGTAAGCAGGGGGGCTATGGCTACACCTTC
TRBJ1-1	.	.	TRBV7-8	16	CASSSQVLRQNTEAFF	TGTGCCAGCAGCTCCCAAGTATTGCGACAGAACACTGAAGCTTTCTTT
TRBJ2-3	.	.	TRBV6-4	14	CASSDDKSTDTQYF	TGTGCCAGCAGTGACGACAAGAGCACAGATACGCAGTATTTT
TRBJ2-7	.	.	TRBV12-5	15	CASGLVERSLWEQYF	TGTGCTAGTGGTTTGGTAGAAAGGAGTTTGTGGGAGCAGTACTTC
TRBJ2-1	.	.	TRBV18	12	CASSPREDEQFF	TGTGCCAGCTCACCCCGTGAGGATGAGCAGTTCTTC
TRBJ1-4	few	TRBD1	TRBV4-1	14	CASSRDRDAEKLFF	TGCGCCAGCAGCCGGGACAGGGATGCCGAAAAACTGTTTTTT
TRBJ1-4	.	.	TRBV18	15	CASSPRTATNEKLFF	TGTGCCAGCTCACCACGGACAGCTACTAATGAAAAACTGTTTTTT
TRBJ2-7	.	.	TRBV27	15	CASSLSGGVGNEQYF	TGTGCCAGCAGTTTATCGGGGGGAGTGGGCAACGAGCAGTACTTC
TRBJ2-2	.	TRBD2	TRBV5-3	17	CARSLVRGRAGTGELFF	TGTGCCAGAAGCTTGGTTCGGGGGAGGGCGGGCACCGGGGAGCTGTTTTTT
TRBJ1-3	few	.	TRBV4-1	16	CASSQGGSSSGNTIYF	TGCGCCAGCAGCCAAGGGGGCAGTTCCTCTGGAAACACCATATATTTT
TRBJ2-1	.	.	TRBV29-1	14	CSVGLTNSYNEQFF	TGCAGCGTTGGGCTTACGAACTCCTACAATGAGCAGTTCTTC
TRBJ1-1	.	TRBD1	TRBV7-2	14	CASSPDRGISEAFF	TGTGCCAGCAGCCCGGACAGGGGGATTTCTGAAGCTTTCTTT
TRBJ1-6	.	.	TRBV2	14	CASSLQGGTSPLHF	TGTGCCAGCAGTCTACAGGGAGGGACTTCACCCCTCCACTTT